The 27 T cell receptor beta chains in this list originate from one sample, sequenced in a study of blood T cell repertoires in COVID-19. Profiling relied on immunoSEQ multiplex PCR, and the TCRdb table lists in-frame clones only, not all of them. Among fewer than 350,000 clones listed, about 86% were seen once. The sample taken for sequencing was peripheral blood. The source is a woman younger than 45 with COVID-19, enrolled during active disease.

This chain's CDR3 is CASSLVPSGSYEQYF. In DNA, the CDR3 is TGTGCCAGCAGTTTAGTCCCGTCAGGGTCCTACGAGCAGTACTTC. The J gene is TRBJ2-7, the V gene TRBV28; D is perhaps TRBD1 (5 bases). Germline assignment: CDR1 MDHEN and CDR2 SYDVKM. V lost 2 bases, J lost 1 base, and 12 bases lay in between. The CDR3 spans 15 residues.

This clone has only one observation. The chain is built from TRBV4-1 and TRBJ1-4, with 10 bases lining up with TRBD1. Per the germline V gene, CDR1 is MGHRA and CDR2 is YSYEKL. CDR3 length equals 21 residues. Losses at the gene ends were 1 base for V and 8 bases for J; bases not matched to a gene: 22. Written as DNA, the CDR3 is TGCGCCAGCAGCCAAGTCCCCCAACACGGACAGGGGGGACTTGTTCGGGAAAAACTGTTTTTT. This encodes CASSQVPQHGQGGLVREKLFF.

The chain uses TRBV5-1 and TRBJ1-1; TRBD1 might be the D (6 bases). The CDR3 has 12 amino acids. V dropped 2 bases and J dropped 6 bases, with 8 bases sitting between them. The germline V gene has CDR1 SGHRS and CDR2 YFSETQ. CDR3: CASSFPGAEAFF. The CDR3 DNA follows: TGCGCCAGCAGCTTTCCAGGGGCTGAAGCTTTCTTT.

J is TRBJ1-1 and V is TRBV7-9; 8 bases map to TRBD1. J was trimmed by 1 base and V by 5 bases; bases with no gene match: 3. This CDR3 is 14 amino acids long. Germline V gene lookup returns CDR1 SEHNR and CDR2 FQNEAQ (reference sequence). CDR3 in DNA: TGTGCCAGCAGCCCCGGACAGGGGAACACTGAAGCTTTCTTT. Residues: CASSPGQGNTEAFF.

J is TRBJ2-1 and V is TRBV4-1; D is undetermined. V dropped 1 base and J dropped 1 base, with 8 bases sitting between them. The CDR3 is 15 amino acids. Germline lookup yields CDR1 MGHRA and CDR2 YSYEKL. CDR3 residues: CASSQVGLSYNEQFF. The CDR3, as DNA: TGCGCCAGCAGCCAAGTGGGCCTGTCCTACAATGAGCAGTTCTTC.

The V call is TRBV5-1, the J call TRBJ2-2, with unresolved D. Germline lookup yields CDR1 SGHRS and CDR2 YFSETQ. V was trimmed by 2 bases and J by 6 bases, leaving 11 bases between them. This CDR3 contains 14 residues. The CDR3 nucleotides read TGCGCCAGCAGCTTAAGCCCAATTCCCGGGGAGCTGTTTTTT. Translated, it gives CASSLSPIPGELFF. Looking up the rest from reference TRBV5-1 and TRBJ2-2 gives the full variable domain: KAGVTQTPRYLIKTRGQQVTLSCSPISGHRSVSWYQQTPGQGLQFLFEYFSETQRNKGNFPGRFSGRQFSNSRSEMNVSTLELGDSALYLCASSLSPIPGELFFGEGSRLTVL.

The chain couples TRBV5-4 to TRBJ2-5, with D possibly matching TRBD2 (6 bases). The CDR3 consists of 15 residues. V was pared by 2 bases and J by 3 bases, with 14 bases between. The V gene's germline CDR1 is SGHNT and CDR2 YYREEE (reference sequence). The CDR3: CASSFGLGGKETQYF. CDR3 bases: TGTGCCAGCAGCTTCGGGCTAGGCGGGAAAGAGACCCAGTACTTC.

The V gene is TRBV7-2, the J gene TRBJ2-1; TRBD2 matches at 13 bases. V was clipped by 1 base and J by 7 bases; unmatched bases: 7. In germline, CDR1 is SGHTA, CDR2 FQGNSA. The CDR3 totals 17 residues. The CDR3 DNA reads TGTGCCAGCAGCTTAGGCTCACTAGCGGGGGGGCGGAATGAGCAGTTCTTC. Translated: CASSLGSLAGGRNEQFF.

Here the CDR3 DNA reads TGTGCCAGTAGTACCCAGGGCGCGAACACTGAAGCTTTCTTT. This codes for CASSTQGANTEAFF. The rearrangement uses TRBV19 and TRBJ1-1, with D possibly matching TRBD1 (5 bases). This CDR3 region has 14 residues. Germline CDR1 reads LNHDA; CDR2 reads SQIVND (reference sequence). The V gene lost 4 bases and the J gene lost 1 base, with 10 bases spanning the gap. Full variable domain (remainder filled in from reference TRBV19 and TRBJ1-1): DGGITQSPKYLFRKEGQNVTLSCEQNLNHDAMYWYRQDPGQGLRLIYYSQIVNDFQKGDIAEGYSVSREKKESFPLTVTSAQKNPTAFYLCASSTQGANTEAFFGQGTRLTVV.

The chain recombines TRBV7-2 with TRBJ2-3, with 14 bases fitting TRBD2. The germline V gene has CDR1 SGHTA and CDR2 FQGNSA. Unmatched junction bases numbered 7, after V lost 5 bases and J lost 6 bases. CDR3 length: 16 residues. The CDR3 nucleotides are TGTGCCAGCAGCACACCGACTAGCGGGGGGGTCGATACGCAGTATTTT. This gives the protein CASSTPTSGGVDTQYF.

The CDR3 here is CASSQERNYGYTF. Here the CDR3 DNA reads TGTGCCAGCAGCCAAGAGAGAAACTATGGCTACACCTTC. The J gene is TRBJ1-2, the V gene TRBV14; D call uncertain. From germline, CDR1 is SGHDN and CDR2 FVKESK. Between the trimmed V and J ends, which lost 0 bases and 2 bases, there was a span of 4 bases. The CDR3 extends over 13 amino acids.

V is TRBV3-1 (or the pseudogene TRBV3-2) and J is TRBJ1-2; D unclear. The CDR3 has 13 amino acids. The germline gives CDR1 LGHDT, CDR2 YNNKEL (reference sequence). V dropped 3 bases and J dropped 8 bases, with 13 bases sitting between them. The CDR3 bases are TGTGCCAGCAGCCACGTTTGGGAGAGAGGCTACACCTTC. Its translation is CASSHVWERGYTF.

This chain connects TRBV5-5 to TRBJ2-7; D gene uncertain. This CDR3 is built from 12 residues. Trimming left V 1 base short and J 4 bases short, with 6 bases between. The germline V gene has CDR1 SGHKS and CDR2 YYEKEE (reference sequence). The CDR3 spells CASSLLGYEQYF. The CDR3 nucleotides are TGTGCCAGCAGCTTGCTCGGGTACGAGCAGTACTTC. Based on the CDR3 plus reference TRBV5-5 and TRBJ2-7, the full variable domain is DAGVTQSPTHLIKTRGQQVTLRCSPISGHKSVSWYQQVLGQGPQFIFQYYEKEERGRGNFPDRFSARQFPNYSSELNVNALLLGDSALYLCASSLLGYEQYFGPGTRLTVT.

The chain joins TRBV6-5 to TRBJ1-2; 7 bases fit TRBD1. This CDR3 contains 14 residues. Per germline, CDR1 MNHEY and CDR2 SVGAGI. The V segment lost 5 bases and the J segment 3 bases; nucleotides outside the gene matches: 6. CDR3 protein: CASSRQGEDYGYTF. CDR3 nucleotide sequence: TGTGCCAGCAGTCGACAGGGAGAAGACTATGGCTACACCTTC.

J is TRBJ2-7 and V is TRBV6-1; 9 nucleotides align to TRBD2. The CDR3 is 15 residues long. Germline-derived CDR1 and CDR2 are MNHNS and SASEGT. V shed 0 bases, J shed 4 bases, and the junction held 4 bases outside the gene matches. CDR3 protein: CASSEAYAGGYEQYF. CDR3 in DNA: TGTGCCAGCAGTGAAGCGTATGCGGGGGGGTACGAGCAGTACTTC.

The CDR3 nucleotides are TGTGCCAGCAGCCAAGTTAGGAGCTCTGGGGCCAACGTCCTGACTTTC. Translation: CASSQVRSSGANVLTF. This sequence joins TRBV3-1 (or the pseudogene TRBV3-2) and TRBJ2-6; no definite D call. The CDR3 is 16 residues long. Per germline, CDR1 LGHDT and CDR2 YNNKEL (reference sequence). Trimming removed 1 base at V and 0 bases at J, with 7 bases between.

This chain joins TRBV7-2 and TRBJ2-3; unclear D gene. Germline V gene sequence: CDR1 SGHTA, CDR2 FQGNSA. The CDR3 covers 13 residues. Trimming removed 4 bases at V and 0 bases at J, with 5 bases between. CDR3 protein: CASSSTSTDTQYF. In DNA, the CDR3 is TGTGCCAGCAGCTCAACTAGCACAGATACGCAGTATTTT. Full variable domain (outside the CDR3, taken from reference TRBV7-2 and TRBJ2-3): GAGVSQSPSNKVTEKGKDVELRCDPISGHTALYWYRQSLGQGLEFLIYFQGNSAPDKSGLPSDRFSAERTGGSVSTLTIQRTQQEDSAVYLCASSSTSTDTQYFGPGTRLTVL.

The V call is TRBV7-2, the J call TRBJ2-7; 7 bases align to TRBD2. The CDR3 loop spans 15 amino acids. The trim removed 3 bases at V and 2 bases at J, leaving 7 bases unmatched. In germline, CDR1 is SGHTA, CDR2 FQGNSA. This CDR3 reads CASSLRSGLPYEQYF. CDR3 DNA sequence: TGTGCCAGCAGCTTGCGTAGCGGGCTACCCTACGAGCAGTACTTC.

The gene calls are TRBV28 and TRBJ2-7, with D tentatively TRBD2 (5 bases). V lost 7 bases to trimming and J lost 0 bases, with 19 bases between them. This CDR3 comprises 16 residues. CDR1 and CDR2 (germline): MDHEN, SYDVKM. CDR3: CASTQAVPVDSYEQYF. The CDR3 nucleotides read TGTGCCAGCACCCAAGCGGTACCCGTGGACTCCTACGAGCAGTACTTC.

The V gene is TRBV7-8, the J gene TRBJ1-5, with a possible D match to TRBD1 (6 bases). This CDR3 has 22 amino acids. From germline, CDR1 is SGHVS and CDR2 FQNEAQ. Trimming left V 0 bases short and J 1 base short, with 28 bases between. In DNA, the CDR3 is TGTGCCAGCAGCTTAGCAGCGGCACCCGATGTTACAGGGATGAGGAGCAATCAGCCCCAGCATTTT. It translates to CASSLAAAPDVTGMRSNQPQHF. Complete variable domain (other parts from reference TRBV7-8 and TRBJ1-5): GAGVSQSPRYKVAKRGQDVALRCDPISGHVSLFWYQQALGQGPEFLTYFQNEAQLDKSGLPSDRFFAERPEGSVSTLKIQRTQQEDSAVYLCASSLAAAPDVTGMRSNQPQHFGDGTRLSIL.

The genes are TRBV6-5 and TRBJ1-6, with a weak D call TRBD1 (6 bases). V was trimmed by 5 bases and J by 2 bases, leaving 10 bases between them. The CDR3 is 15 amino acids. Germline assignment: CDR1 MNHEY and CDR2 SVGAGI. The chain's CDR3 is CASSPTGTYNSPLHF. The CDR3 DNA is TGTGCCAGCAGTCCCACAGGGACCTATAATTCACCCCTCCACTTT.

The chain uses TRBV6-5 and TRBJ2-1, with D possibly being TRBD1 (6 bases). V was shortened by 3 bases and J by 7 bases, with 10 bases between the two germline ends. Germline lookup yields CDR1 MNHEY and CDR2 SVGAGI. The CDR3 loop spans 13 amino acids. The CDR3 loop is CASSYGGYNEQFF. The CDR3 region has the DNA TGTGCCAGCAGTTATGGGGGCTATAATGAGCAGTTCTTC.

The J gene is TRBJ2-1, the V gene TRBV10-1; tentatively, D is TRBD1 (5 bases). Germline V gene sequence: CDR1 WNHNN, CDR2 SYGVQD (reference sequence). V was clipped by 8 bases and J by 2 bases, with 19 bases between them. The CDR3 length is 16 residues. The CDR3 loop is CASLPSGRATYNEQFF. CDR3 nucleotide sequence: TGCGCCAGCTTACCTTCAGGCAGGGCTACCTACAATGAGCAGTTCTTC.

The chain employs TRBV3-1 (or the pseudogene TRBV3-2) and TRBJ2-1; D is unclear. The CDR3 has 15 amino acids. V was trimmed by 6 bases and J by 7 bases, leaving 19 bases between them. Germline values: CDR1 LGHDT, CDR2 YNNKEL (reference sequence). CDR3 region: CASSHTPHSGNEQFF. CDR3 DNA sequence: TGTGCCAGCAGTCACACCCCCCACAGTGGAAATGAGCAGTTCTTC.

This clone has just one count. The V and J genes are TRBV19 and TRBJ2-2; 8 bases are a match to TRBD2. With V trimmed by 3 bases and J by 4 bases, 13 bases remained unmatched. The germline CDR1 and CDR2 sequences are LNHDA and SQIVND (reference sequence). The CDR3 contains 18 residues. CDR3 in amino acids: CASSIPAGRGEGTGELFF. The CDR3 region has the DNA TGTGCCAGTAGTATCCCGGCGGGGCGGGGGGAAGGCACCGGGGAGCTGTTTTTT.

This chain uses TRBV6-5 with TRBJ1-2; the D gene is possibly TRBD1 (5 bases). Germline V lookup: CDR1 MNHEY, CDR2 SVGAGI. CDR3 length equals 14 residues. Trimming pared 2 bases from V and 5 bases from J, leaving 12 bases between. DNA for the CDR3: TGTGCCAGCAGTTACCTCGGGGGGTATTATGGCTACACCTTC. Amino acids: CASSYLGGYYGYTF.

The chain is built from TRBV11-2 and TRBJ2-7, with 7 bases lining up with TRBD1. This CDR3 is built from 14 residues. The V gene's germline CDR1 is SGHAT and CDR2 FQNNGV. Trimming at V came to 2 bases and at J to 2 bases, leaving 3 bases not matched to a gene. The CDR3, as DNA: TGTGCCAGCAGCTTAAGACAGGGAACCTACGAGCAGTACTTC. Its protein product is CASSLRQGTYEQYF.